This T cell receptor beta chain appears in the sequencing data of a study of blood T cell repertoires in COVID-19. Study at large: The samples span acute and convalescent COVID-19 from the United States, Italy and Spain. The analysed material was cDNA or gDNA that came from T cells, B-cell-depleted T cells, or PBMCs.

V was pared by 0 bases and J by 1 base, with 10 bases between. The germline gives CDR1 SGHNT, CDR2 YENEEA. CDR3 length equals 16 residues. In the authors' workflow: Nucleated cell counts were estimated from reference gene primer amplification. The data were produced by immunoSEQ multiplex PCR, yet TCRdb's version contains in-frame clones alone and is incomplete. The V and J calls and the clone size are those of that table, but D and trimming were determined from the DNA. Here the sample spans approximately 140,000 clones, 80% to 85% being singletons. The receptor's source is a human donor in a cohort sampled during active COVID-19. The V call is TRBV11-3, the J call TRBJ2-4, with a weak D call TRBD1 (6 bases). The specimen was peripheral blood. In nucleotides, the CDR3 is TGTGCCAGCAGCTTAGAAGGGGGTCGGGCCAAAAACATTCAGTACTTC. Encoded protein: CASSLEGGRAKNIQYF.